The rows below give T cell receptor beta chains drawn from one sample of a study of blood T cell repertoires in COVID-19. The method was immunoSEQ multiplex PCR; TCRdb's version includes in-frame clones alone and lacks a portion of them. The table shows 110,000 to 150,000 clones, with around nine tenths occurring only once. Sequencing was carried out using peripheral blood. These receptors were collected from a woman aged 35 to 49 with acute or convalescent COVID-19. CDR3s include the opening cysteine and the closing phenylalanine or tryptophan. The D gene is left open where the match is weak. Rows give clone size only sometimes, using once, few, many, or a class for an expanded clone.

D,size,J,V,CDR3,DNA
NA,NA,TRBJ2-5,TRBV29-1,CSVGASSGETQYF,TGCAGCGTTGGAGCTAGCAGTGGGGAGACCCAGTACTTC
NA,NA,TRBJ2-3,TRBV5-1,CASSFPSGSTDTQYF,TGCGCCAGCAGCTTTCCCAGCGGGAGCACAGATACGCAGTATTTT
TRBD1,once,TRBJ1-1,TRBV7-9,CAADRGPRTEAFF,TGTGCCGCCGACAGGGGGCCTCGCACTGAAGCTTTCTTT
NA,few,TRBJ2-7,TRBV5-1,CASSFDSGAYEQYF,TGCGCCAGCAGCTTTGACTCGGGTGCTTACGAGCAGTACTTC
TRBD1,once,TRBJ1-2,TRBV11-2,CASSTRTGIGYTF,TGTGCCAGCAGCACCAGGACAGGGATTGGCTACACCTTC
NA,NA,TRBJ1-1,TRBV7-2,CASSLGYAGNTEAFF,TGTGCCAGCAGCTTAGGTTACGCGGGGAACACTGAAGCTTTCTTT
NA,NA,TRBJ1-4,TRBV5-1,CASSLGPTATNEKLFF,TGCGCCAGCAGCTTGGGCCCGACAGCAACTAATGAAAAACTGTTTTTT
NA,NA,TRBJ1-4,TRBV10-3,CAISEQDHRLEKLFF,TGTGCCATCAGTGAACAGGACCATCGGTTAGAAAAACTGTTTTTT
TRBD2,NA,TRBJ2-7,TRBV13,CASSPGLAGSYEQYF,TGTGCCAGCAGCCCGGGACTAGCGGGGTCCTACGAGCAGTACTTC
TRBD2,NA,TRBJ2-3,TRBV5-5,CATREREYADTQYF,TGTGCCACGCGGGAGCGGGAGTACGCAGATACGCAGTATTTT
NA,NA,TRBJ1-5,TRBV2,CASSSGLTQPQHF,TGTGCCAGCAGCTCGGGACTGACTCAGCCCCAGCATTTT
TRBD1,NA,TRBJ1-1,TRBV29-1,CSLRQGGTEAFF,TGCAGCCTAAGACAGGGAGGCACTGAAGCTTTCTTT
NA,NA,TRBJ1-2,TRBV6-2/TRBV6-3,CASSYSPGQPNYGYTF,TGTGCCAGCAGTTACTCGCCGGGACAACCAAACTATGGCTACACCTTC
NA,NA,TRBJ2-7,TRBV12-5,CASGLVGRREQYF,TGTGCTAGTGGTTTGGTAGGCCGGAGAGAGCAGTACTTC
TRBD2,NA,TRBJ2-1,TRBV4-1,CASSQGLAVVYNEQFF,TGCGCCAGCAGCCAAGGACTAGCAGTAGTGTACAATGAGCAGTTCTTC
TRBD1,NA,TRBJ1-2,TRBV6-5,CASRSPGGLYYGYTF,TGTGCCAGCAGGAGCCCAGGGGGTTTGTACTATGGCTACACCTTC
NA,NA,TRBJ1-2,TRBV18,CASSPPEGYYGYTF,TGTGCCAGCTCACCACCGGAGGGGTACTATGGCTACACCTTC
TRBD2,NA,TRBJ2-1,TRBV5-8,CASSHGLAGVDVANEQFF,TGTGCCAGCAGCCATGGACTAGCGGGGGTCGACGTCGCGAATGAGCAGTTCTTC
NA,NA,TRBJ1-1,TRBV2,CASSEPGEAFF,TGTGCCAGCAGTGAACCGGGTGAAGCTTTCTTT
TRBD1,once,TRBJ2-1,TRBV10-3,CVFQGDEQFF,TGTGTGTTCCAGGGGGATGAGCAGTTCTTC
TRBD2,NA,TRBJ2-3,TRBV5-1,CASSLDGTSGGTDTQYF,TGCGCCAGCAGCTTGGACGGGACTAGCGGGGGTACAGATACGCAGTATTTT
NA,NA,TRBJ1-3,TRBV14,CASSQGNSGNTIYF,TGTGCCAGCAGCCAAGGTAACTCTGGAAACACCATATATTTT
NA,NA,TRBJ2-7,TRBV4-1,CASSHLGGGRDEQYF,TGCGCCAGCAGCCACCTTGGTGGGGGCCGGGACGAGCAGTACTTC
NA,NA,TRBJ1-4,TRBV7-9,CASSPIQEKLFF,TGTGCCAGCAGCCCCATACAGGAAAAACTGTTTTTT
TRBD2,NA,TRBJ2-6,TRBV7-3,CASSLGEGSGANVLTF,TGTGCCAGCAGCCTAGGGGAGGGGTCTGGGGCCAACGTCCTGACTTTC
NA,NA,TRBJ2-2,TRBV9,CASSVSLGANTGELFF,TGTGCCAGCAGCGTATCTCTAGGAGCGAACACCGGGGAGCTGTTTTTT
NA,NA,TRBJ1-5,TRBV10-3,CAISDRFDQPQHF,TGTGCCATCAGTGACAGATTCGATCAGCCCCAGCATTTT
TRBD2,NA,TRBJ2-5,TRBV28,CASSLLGTSGGRNQETQYF,TGTGCCAGCAGTTTGCTGGGTACTAGCGGGGGTAGAAACCAAGAGACCCAGTACTTC
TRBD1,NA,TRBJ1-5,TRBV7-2,CASSVQGDRNQPQHF,TGTGCCAGCAGCGTACAGGGGGACCGCAATCAGCCCCAGCATTTT
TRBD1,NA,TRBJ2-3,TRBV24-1,CATSELGQGWGTDTQYF,TGTGCCACCAGTGAACTCGGACAGGGATGGGGGACAGATACGCAGTATTTT
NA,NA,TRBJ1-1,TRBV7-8,CASSLGPGFVTEAFF,TGTGCCAGCAGCTTAGGTCCCGGGTTTGTCACTGAAGCTTTCTTT
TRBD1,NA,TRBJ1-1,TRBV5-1,CASSAHYRGGTEAFF,TGCGCCAGCAGCGCCCACTACAGGGGTGGCACTGAAGCTTTCTTT
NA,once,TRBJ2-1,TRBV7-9,CASSTPHYDYPISYNEQFF,TGTGCCAGCAGCACCCCCCATTACGACTACCCCATCTCCTACAATGAGCAGTTCTTC
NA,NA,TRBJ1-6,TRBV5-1,CASSLEGGASNSPLHF,TGCGCCAGCAGCTTGGAAGGAGGGGCCTCTAATTCACCCCTCCACTTT
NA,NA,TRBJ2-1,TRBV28,CASSLAGWSSYNEQFF,TGTGCCAGCAGTTTGGCCGGGTGGAGCTCCTACAATGAGCAGTTCTTC
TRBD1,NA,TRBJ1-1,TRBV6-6,CASSPGGSKNTEAFF,TGTGCCAGCAGTCCAGGGGGCTCTAAGAACACTGAAGCTTTCTTT
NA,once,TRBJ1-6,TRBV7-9,CASSPQGPIRNSPLHF,TGTGCCAGCAGCCCGCAGGGGCCGATACGTAATTCACCCCTCCACTTT
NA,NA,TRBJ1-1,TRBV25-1,CASQTGNTEAFF,TGTGCCAGTCAAACAGGGAACACTGAAGCTTTCTTT
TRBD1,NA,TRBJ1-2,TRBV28,CASSLWAGTGAPPHGYTF,TGTGCCAGCAGTTTATGGGCCGGGACAGGGGCCCCCCCGCATGGCTACACCTTC
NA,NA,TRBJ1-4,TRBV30,CAWSREARPNEKLFF,TGTGCCTGGAGTAGAGAGGCCCGGCCGAATGAAAAACTGTTTTTT
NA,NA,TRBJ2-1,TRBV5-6,CASSLGSNEQFF,TGTGCCAGCAGCTTGGGGAGCAATGAGCAGTTCTTC
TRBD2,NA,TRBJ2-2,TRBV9,CASGLAGDGGELFF,TGTGCCAGCGGACTAGCGGGAGACGGCGGGGAGCTGTTTTTT
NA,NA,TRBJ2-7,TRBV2,CASGLGASWEQYF,TGTGCCAGCGGGTTAGGGGCGTCTTGGGAGCAGTACTTC
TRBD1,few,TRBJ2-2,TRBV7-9,CASSPTGGKLFF,TGTGCCAGCAGCCCAACAGGGGGGAAGCTGTTTTTT
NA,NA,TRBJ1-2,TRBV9,CASSPSNYGYTF,TGTGCCAGCAGCCCTTCCAACTATGGCTACACCTTC
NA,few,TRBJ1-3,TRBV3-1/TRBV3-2,CASSQVSGTGNTIYF,TGTGCCAGCAGCCAAGTCAGCGGGACTGGAAACACCATATATTTT
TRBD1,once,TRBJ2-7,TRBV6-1,CASSDRTGTYEQYF,TGTGCCAGCAGTGATAGGACAGGGACCTACGAGCAGTACTTC
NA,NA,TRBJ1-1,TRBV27,CASTSGVNTEAFF,TGTGCCAGCACCTCAGGTGTGAACACTGAAGCTTTCTTT
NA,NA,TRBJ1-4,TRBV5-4,CASSLRSEKLFF,TGTGCCAGCAGCTTGCGGAGTGAAAAACTGTTTTTT
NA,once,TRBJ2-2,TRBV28,CASRLTRGPRGAGELFF,TGTGCCAGCCGCCTTACCCGGGGGCCCCGGGGGGCCGGGGAGCTGTTTTTT
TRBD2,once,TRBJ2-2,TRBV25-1,CASSGLAGPTGELFF,TGTGCCAGCAGTGGCCTAGCGGGACCCACCGGGGAGCTGTTTTTT
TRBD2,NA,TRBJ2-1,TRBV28,CASPPASGGSNEQFF,TGTGCCAGCCCCCCGGCTAGCGGGGGGAGCAATGAGCAGTTCTTC
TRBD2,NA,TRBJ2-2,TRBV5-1,CASSPLAGGPGELFF,TGCGCCAGCAGCCCTTTAGCGGGAGGGCCCGGGGAGCTGTTTTTT